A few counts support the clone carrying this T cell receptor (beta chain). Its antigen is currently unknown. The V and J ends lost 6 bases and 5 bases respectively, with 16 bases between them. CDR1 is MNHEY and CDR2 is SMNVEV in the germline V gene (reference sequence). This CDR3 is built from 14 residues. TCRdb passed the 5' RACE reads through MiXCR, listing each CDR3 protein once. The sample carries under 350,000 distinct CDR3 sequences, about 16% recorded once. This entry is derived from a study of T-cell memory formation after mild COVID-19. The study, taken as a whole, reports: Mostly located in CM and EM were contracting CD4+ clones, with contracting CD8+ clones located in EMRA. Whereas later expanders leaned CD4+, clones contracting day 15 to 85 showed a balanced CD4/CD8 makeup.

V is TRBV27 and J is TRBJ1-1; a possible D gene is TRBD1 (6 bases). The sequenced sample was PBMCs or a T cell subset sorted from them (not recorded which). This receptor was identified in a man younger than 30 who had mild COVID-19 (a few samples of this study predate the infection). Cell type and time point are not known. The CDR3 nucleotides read TGTGCCAGCAGCTTCTTGGGGGGACAAACTGAAGCTTTCTTT. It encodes CASSFLGGQTEAFF.